Reported below is one T cell receptor beta chain. The antigen this receptor binds is unknown. The input lacks base qualities; no much larger clone sits a single base away. For sequencing of the TCRbeta CDR3 region, genomic DNA was extracted from the sorted cells. The immunoSEQ Assay was used to sequence the TCRbeta CDR3 regions. TCRdb provides this immuneACCESS table in a form limited to in-frame rearrangements. Some clones are lacking; in checked studies, under half of them reflect an unresolved V gene, and why the rest are absent is not known. This sample gives some 10,000 clones in total; over 65% of them show up just once. Jointly, the top ten make up roughly a fifth of the sample. The trial excluded patients who had a history of autoimmune disease or were on systemic immunosuppression. Peripheral blood for TCR sequencing was collected from all dose cohorts at baseline, on cycle 4 day 1, and on cycle 7 day 1. The samples were drawn from a first-in-human, open-label, multicenter phase I dose-escalation trial of ivuxolimab. Adults with locally advanced or metastatic melanoma, renal cell carcinoma, hepatocellular carcinoma or head and neck squamous cell carcinoma were enrolled in the trial. Before TCR sequencing, CD4+ and CD8+ T cells were separately sorted from peripheral blood.

V is reduced by 5 bases and J by 0 bases, leaving a spacing of 7 bases between them. Looking up the germline V gene (reference sequence) yields CDR1 MNHEY and CDR2 SMNVEV. The CDR3 covers 14 residues, taking in both the cysteine and the phenylalanine. Only the CDR3 portion is preserved as DNA: 42 bases, with reading frame beginning at the first base. This sample was included in a study of OX40 agonist ivuxolimab in advanced cancers. For the study in its entirety: Ivuxolimab was an agonistic, fully human IgG2 monoclonal antibody directed against OX40 (CD134), a costimulatory receptor. Intravenous ivuxolimab was administered to patients every 2 weeks at six dose levels: 0.01, 0.1, 0.3, 1.5, 3 and 10 mg/kg. Of the 50 to 55 patients in dose escalation, 19 had hepatocellular carcinoma, some 15 had melanoma, 9 had renal cell carcinoma and 9 had head and neck cancer. A male proportion of about 79% and a mean age of about 60 years, ranging from 23 to 79, were recorded for the dose-escalation cohort. Patients were allowed to have had prior anti-PD-1, anti-PD-L1 or anti-CTLA-4 therapy, and 40% of the dose-escalation patients had previously received checkpoint inhibitors. Three dose-escalation patients achieved partial responses, one with hepatocellular carcinoma and two with cutaneous melanoma. Peripheral TCRbeta sequencing aimed to test whether ivuxolimab altered TCR sequence diversity and caused clonal T-cell expansion. The monotherapy dose-escalation portion (N of about 50 patients) of the phase I ivuxolimab trial is reported in the paper.

On the study overall, not on this receptor specifically: Which antigens the clonally expanded peripheral T cells were specific for was not determined. Low levels of normalized T-cell clonal expansion were also seen in some nonresponding patients. In partial responders in the 0.1-3.0 mg/kg groups, normalized peripheral clonal expansion was found to be among the lowest, especially among CD8+ T cells. At doses from 0.1 to 3.0 mg/kg, clonal expansion was seen in both CD4+ and CD8+ blood T cells between baseline and week 6. After ivuxolimab, more expanded clones were found on average in CD8+ T cells than in CD4+ T cells.

The sequences come from CD4+ or CD8+ T cells sorted from blood, collected in a trial of the OX40 agonist ivuxolimab. This clonotype was obtained from an adult with an advanced solid tumor such as melanoma, head and neck, liver or kidney cancer. The chain employs TRBV27 and TRBJ2-2; there is no confident call for the D gene. The CDR3 corresponds to CASSPRTNTGELFF. The DNA reads as follows: TGTGCCAGCAGTCCCCGGACGAACACCGGGGAGCTGTTTTTT.